This T cell receptor (beta chain) was observed in a study of blood T cells in healthy people across ages. Unmatched junction bases numbered 8, after V lost 0 bases and J lost 5 bases. Germline CDR1 is SGDLS and CDR2 is YYNGEE. The CDR3 spans 16 residues. The authors ran a second PCR of roughly 6 to 11 cycles using a sample-barcoded 5' primer and a J-beta primer mix. TCRdb re-derived calls from the 5' RACE reads in MiXCR, one entry per CDR3 protein. The sample consists of approximately 490,000 distinct CDR3 sequences, 24% of them appearing once. In addition, the sample was reused for a study of T cells of mothers and their children.

The chain is built from TRBV9 and TRBJ2-4; 7 bases match TRBD2. This sequence was found in a boy aged 5-17 years in good health. The sample comprised blood. Written as DNA, the CDR3 is TGTGCCAGCAGCGTAGGGGGGGGTGAGTTTCAAAACATTCAGTACTTC. Protein sequence: CASSVGGGEFQNIQYF.